Described below is a single T cell receptor beta chain sequence and its context. The data belong to a study of blood T cell repertoires in COVID-19. Across the whole study: From the United States, Italy and Spain came samples of acute and convalescent COVID-19. Sources were T cells, B-cell-depleted T cells, or PBMCs; the material itself was cDNA or gDNA.

As processed by the authors: Amplifying reference gene primers gave estimates of nucleated cell counts. Sequencing used immunoSEQ multiplex PCR; TCRdb keeps in-frame clones, though not all of them. D and trimming come from the DNA, and the V and J calls and clone size come from that table. The data contain roughly 260,000 clones, roughly four fifths of them seen just once; the ten biggest clones take up approximately 4.8%. V was clipped by 0 bases and J by 3 bases, with 12 bases between them. The CDR3 loop spans 15 amino acids. Germline V CDR1 and CDR2: SGHRS, YFSETQ. The specimen was peripheral blood. This chain joins TRBV5-1 and TRBJ1-1; tentatively, D is TRBD1 (5 bases). The TCR was taken from a woman between 70 and 85 years old with acute or convalescent COVID-19. CDR3 protein: CASSLDFGGDTEAFF. CDR3 DNA: TGCGCCAGCAGCTTGGATTTTGGAGGGGACACTGAAGCTTTCTTT.